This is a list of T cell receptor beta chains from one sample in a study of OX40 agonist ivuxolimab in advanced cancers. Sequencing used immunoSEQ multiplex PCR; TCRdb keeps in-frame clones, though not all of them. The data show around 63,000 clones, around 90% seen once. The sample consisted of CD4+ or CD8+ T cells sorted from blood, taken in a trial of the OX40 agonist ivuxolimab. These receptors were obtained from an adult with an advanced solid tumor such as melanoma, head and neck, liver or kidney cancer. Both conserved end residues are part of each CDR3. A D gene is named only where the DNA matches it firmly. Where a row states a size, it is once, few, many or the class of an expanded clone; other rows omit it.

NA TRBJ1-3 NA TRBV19 TGTGCCAGTAGTACCCCCAGGGGACTCTCTGGAAACACCATATATTTT CASSTPRGLSGNTIYF
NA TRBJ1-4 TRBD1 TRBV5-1 TGCGCCAGCAGCTCGGGACAGGGAGGGGAAAAACTGTTTTTT CASSSGQGGEKLFF
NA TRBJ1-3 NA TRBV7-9 TGTGCCAGCAGCTTAGGAGGTGGAAACACCATATATTTT CASSLGGGNTIYF
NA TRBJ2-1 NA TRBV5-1 TGCGCCAGCAGGCAGGGGACCTACAATGAGCAGTTCTTC CASRQGTYNEQFF
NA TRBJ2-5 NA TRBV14 TGTGCCAGCAGCCAGGGGGCGCGGAGCGAGACCCAGTACTTC CASSQGARSETQYF
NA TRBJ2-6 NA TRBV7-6 TGTGCCAGCAGCCCCATGGGGCCAGTAGCTGGGGCCAACGTCCTGACTTTC CASSPMGPVAGANVLTF
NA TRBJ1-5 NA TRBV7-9 TGTGCCAGCAGCTTGCAGACCAATCAGCCCCAGCATTTT CASSLQTNQPQHF
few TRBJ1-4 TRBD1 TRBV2 TGTGCCATCAGTGGACAGGATGAAAAACTGTTTTTT CAISGQDEKLFF
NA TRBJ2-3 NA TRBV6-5 TGTGCCAGCAGAAGACGGGCCCCAGATACGCAGTATTTT CASRRRAPDTQYF
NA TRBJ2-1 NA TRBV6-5 TGTGCCAGCAGTACGAGCCAGGGACTGTTGGGGCAGTTCTTC CASSTSQGLLGQFF
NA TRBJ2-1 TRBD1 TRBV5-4 TGTGCCAGCAGCTTGGGAGGGGGCTATGAGCAGTTCTTC CASSLGGGYEQFF
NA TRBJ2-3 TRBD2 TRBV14 TGTGCCAGCAGCCAGTTCCGGCGGGGGGCCAGGGATACGCAGTATTTT CASSQFRRGARDTQYF
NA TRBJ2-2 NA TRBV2 TGTGCCAGCAGTGAAGCGCTTCAGAACACCGGGGAGCTGTTTTTT CASSEALQNTGELFF
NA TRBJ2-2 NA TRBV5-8 TGTGCCAGCAGCGCCCAGGACCGCACCGGGGAGCTGTTTTTT CASSAQDRTGELFF
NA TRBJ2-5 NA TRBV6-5 TGTGCCAGCAGCCTAAGACAGGAGGAGACCCAGTACTTC CASSLRQEETQYF
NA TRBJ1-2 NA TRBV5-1 TGCGCCAGCAGCTTGGTGCCAGACAACTATGGCTACACCTTC CASSLVPDNYGYTF
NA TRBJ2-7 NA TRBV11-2 TGTGCCAGCAGCTCCACCCAGGGGCAGGGGTACTCCTACGAGCAGTACTTC CASSSTQGQGYSYEQYF
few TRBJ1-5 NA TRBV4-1 TGCGCCAGCAGCCTCCTCGGGGGGCAGCCCCAGCATTTT CASSLLGGQPQHF
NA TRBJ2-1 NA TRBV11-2 TGTGCCAGCAGCTTAGTCTGGGGGGACCGATACAATGAGCAGTTCTTC CASSLVWGDRYNEQFF
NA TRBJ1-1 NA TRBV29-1 TGCAGCGTCGTAAACGTGGGGCCTGCTGAAGCTTTCTTT CSVVNVGPAEAFF
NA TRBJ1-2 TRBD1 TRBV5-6 TGTGCCAGCAGCTTGGATCAGGGGGCCGGAATCTATGGCTACACCTTC CASSLDQGAGIYGYTF
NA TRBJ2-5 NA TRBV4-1 TGCGCCAGCAGCCGACGAGGCCTGGGACTCCAGCCCGGGGCCCAGTACTTC CASSRRGLGLQPGAQYF
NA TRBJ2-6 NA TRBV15 TGTGCCACCAGCATGTCTGGGGCCAACGTCCTGACTTTC CATSMSGANVLTF
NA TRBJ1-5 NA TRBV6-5 TGTGCCAGCAGGACCGCGGACAGTAGCAATCAGCCCCAGCATTTT CASRTADSSNQPQHF
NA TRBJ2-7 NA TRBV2 TGTGCCAGCAGTGTCGAGGGTCAGGACCGTCCCTGGGAGCAGTACTTC CASSVEGQDRPWEQYF
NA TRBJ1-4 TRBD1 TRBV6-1 TGTGCCAGCAGCGACAGGGTCAGAGGCGAAAAACTGTTTTTT CASSDRVRGEKLFF
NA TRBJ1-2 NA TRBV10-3 TGTGCCATCAGTGAAAGGAACGGGGACCGTGGCTACACCTTC CAISERNGDRGYTF
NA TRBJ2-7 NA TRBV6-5 TGTGCCAGCAGTTACGAAGGGACATTCTCCCCTCTCGAGCAGTACTTC CASSYEGTFSPLEQYF
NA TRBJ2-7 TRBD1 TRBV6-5 TGTGCCAGCAGGACAGGGGGTTCCTCCTACGAGCAGTACTTC CASRTGGSSYEQYF
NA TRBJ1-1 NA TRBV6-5 TGTGCCAGTAGAGAGGGATTTGGGAACACTGAAGCTTTCTTT CASREGFGNTEAFF
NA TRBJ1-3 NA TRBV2 TGTGCCAGCAGATCCTCCCAAAGCTCTGGAAACACCATATATTTT CASRSSQSSGNTIYF
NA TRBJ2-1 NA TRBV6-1 TGTGCCAGCAGTGATGGGAGGAGGAAGTACAATGAGCAGTTCTTC CASSDGRRKYNEQFF
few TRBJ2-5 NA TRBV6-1 TGTGCCATCGACTCATCGGGACAAGGAAAGACCCAGTACTTC CAIDSSGQGKTQYF
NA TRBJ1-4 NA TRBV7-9 TGTGCCGTTCCCACCACGCGGGGAGCTAATGAAAAACTGTTTTTT CAVPTTRGANEKLFF
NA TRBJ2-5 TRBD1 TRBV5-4 TGTGCCAGCAGCTTACAGGGGGGAGAGACCCAGTACTTC CASSLQGGETQYF
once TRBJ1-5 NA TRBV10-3 TGTGCCATCAGTGATAACGGCCGCAATCAGCCCCAGCATTTT CAISDNGRNQPQHF
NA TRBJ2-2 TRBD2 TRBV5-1 TGCGCCAGCAGCTTGGTGTCTAGCGGGGTCAACACCGGGGAGCTGTTTTTT CASSLVSSGVNTGELFF
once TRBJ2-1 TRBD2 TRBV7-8 TGTGCCAGCAGCTCCGGGACTAGCGGGGAGCAGTTCTTC CASSSGTSGEQFF
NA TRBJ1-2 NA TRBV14 TGTGCCAGCAGCCAAGGGTCGTGGACCGCTAAGGATGGCTACACCTTC CASSQGSWTAKDGYTF
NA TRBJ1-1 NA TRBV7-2 TGTGCCAGCAGCTTCGGCCGTAACACTGAAGCTTTCTTT CASSFGRNTEAFF
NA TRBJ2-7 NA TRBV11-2 TGTGCCAGCAGCTTAGAACGCGGCGAGCAGTACTTC CASSLERGEQYF
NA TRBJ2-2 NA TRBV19 TGTGCCAGTAGTGCCCCGGGGCCGAACACCGGGGAGCTGTTTTTT CASSAPGPNTGELFF
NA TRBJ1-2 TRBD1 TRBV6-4 TGTGCCAGCAGTCCTGGGACAGCAAACTATGGCTACACCTTC CASSPGTANYGYTF
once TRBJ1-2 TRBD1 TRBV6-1 TGTGCCAGCAGCCGACAGGGACTTGGCTACACCTTC CASSRQGLGYTF
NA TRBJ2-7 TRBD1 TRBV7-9 TGTGCCAGCAGCTCTCCGTCGTTCAGGGGGAGCAACGAGCAGTACTTC CASSSPSFRGSNEQYF
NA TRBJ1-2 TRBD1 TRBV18 TGTGCCAGCTCACCAACGACAGGGAACGACTATGGCTACACCTTC CASSPTTGNDYGYTF
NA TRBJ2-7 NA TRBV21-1 TGTGCCAGCAGCAGTCAGGACAATTCCTACGAGCAGTACTTC CASSSQDNSYEQYF
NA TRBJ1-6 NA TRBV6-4 TGTGCCAGCAGTGACTCGTATAATTCACCCCTCCACTTT CASSDSYNSPLHF
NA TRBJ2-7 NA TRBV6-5 TGTGCCAGCAGTGCCGGGACGGGTTCCTACGAGCAGTACTTC CASSAGTGSYEQYF
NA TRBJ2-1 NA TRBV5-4 TGTGCCAGCAGCGACACCGGACAGCCCTACAATGAGCAGTTCTTC CASSDTGQPYNEQFF
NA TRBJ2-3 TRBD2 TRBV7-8 TGTGCCAGCAGCTTAGTACTAGCGGGGGCCATGATTAGCACAGATACGCAGTATTTT CASSLVLAGAMISTDTQYF
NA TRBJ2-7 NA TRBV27 TGTGCCAGCACCACCACCCGGGAAGGTGGGAGAAAGGAGCAGTACTTC CASTTTREGGRKEQYF
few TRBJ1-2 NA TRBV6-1 TGTGCCAGCAGCGCTCCGGACAGATCTAACTATGGCTACACCTTC CASSAPDRSNYGYTF
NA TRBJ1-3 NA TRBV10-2 TGCGCCAGCAGTGACCGGCAATTCTCTGGAAACACCATATATTTT CASSDRQFSGNTIYF